This entry lists 8 T cell receptor beta chains sequenced from one sample in a study of T cell responses to AZD1222 COVID-19 vaccine. The protocol was immunoSEQ multiplex PCR, while the TCRdb copy is restricted to in-frame clones and leaves out a portion. The table includes 150,000 to 200,000 clones, around 94% detected once. The material sequenced was peripheral blood, taken 28 days after the second AZD1222 dose. The receptors come from an adult who received the AZD1222 COVID-19 vaccine.

The gene calls are TRBV3-1 (or the pseudogene TRBV3-2) and TRBJ2-5, with TRBD1 as a possible D gene (5 bases). CDR1 and CDR2 (germline): LGHDT, YNNKEL (reference sequence). The CDR3 consists of 16 residues. Trimming pared 3 bases from V and 1 base from J, leaving 15 bases between. This CDR3 is CASSQDPPGRQETQYF. The CDR3 nucleotides read TGTGCCAGCAGCCAGGACCCCCCAGGGCGCCAAGAGACCCAGTACTTC.

The rearrangement uses TRBV29-1 and TRBJ2-1; 10 nucleotides line up with TRBD2. V shed 6 bases and J 4 bases; nucleotides not matched to a gene: 6. This CDR3 has 14 residues. CDR1 SQVTM and CDR2 ANQGSEA come from the germline V gene. DNA of the CDR3: TGCAGCGTCGAGGGGACTAGCGAGTACAATGAGCAGTTCTTC. It encodes CSVEGTSEYNEQFF.

This chain links TRBV3-1 (or the pseudogene TRBV3-2) with TRBJ2-5, with TRBD2 matching 13 bases. V trimming: 4 bases; J trimming: 5 bases; junction bases outside the gene matches: 4. The CDR3 totals 15 residues. CDR1 LGHDT and CDR2 YNNKEL come from the germline V gene (reference sequence). CDR3 sequence: CASSPSTSGRETQYF. DNA for the CDR3: TGTGCCAGCAGCCCCTCGACTAGCGGGAGGGAGACCCAGTACTTC.

This rearrangement joins TRBV15 to TRBJ2-1; 8 bases map to TRBD2. Looked up from germline, CDR1 is LNHNV and CDR2 is YYDKDF (reference sequence). With 3 bases clipped from V and 6 bases from J, the junction kept 1 base outside the gene matches. The CDR3 runs 13 residues. The CDR3 DNA reads as TGTGCCACCAGCAGGGCGGGGGGCAATGAGCAGTTCTTC. Translating gives CATSRAGGNEQFF.

CDR3 in DNA: TGTGCCCCTGAGCCCCAAGAGACCCAGTACTTC. Protein: CAPEPQETQYF. The chain recombines TRBV6-5 with TRBJ2-5; no clear D. The CDR3 covers 11 residues. Germline assignment: CDR1 MNHEY and CDR2 SVGAGI. Trimming removed 11 bases from V and 1 base from J, with 8 bases in between.

This clone was recorded once. The J gene is TRBJ2-3, the V gene TRBV29-1; either TRBD1 or TRBD2 may fit D (5 bases each). Per germline, CDR1 SQVTM and CDR2 ANQGSEA. V was trimmed by 2 bases and J by 3 bases, leaving 9 bases between them. The CDR3 is 13 amino acids. CDR3 loop: CSVERGRTDTQYF. The CDR3 coding sequence is TGCAGCGTTGAACGGGGCCGAACAGATACGCAGTATTTT.

This clone occurred once. The V call is TRBV19, the J call TRBJ2-3, with D possibly called TRBD1 or TRBD2 (5 bases each). CDR3 length: 15 residues. Germline CDR1 reads LNHDA; CDR2 reads SQIVND (reference sequence). V gave up 9 bases and J gave up 1 base, with 17 bases separating them. The CDR3 loop is CASRRDPKGTDTQYF. The CDR3 nucleotides are TGTGCCAGCCGCCGGGACCCGAAGGGCACAGATACGCAGTATTTT. Using reference TRBV19 and TRBJ2-3 for the parts outside the CDR3, the full variable domain is DGGITQSPKYLFRKEGQNVTLSCEQNLNHDAMYWYRQDPGQGLRLIYYSQIVNDFQKGDIAEGYSVSREKKESFPLTVTSAQKNPTAFYLCASRRDPKGTDTQYFGPGTRLTVL.

The chain joins TRBV7-6 to TRBJ1-4; D ambiguous. The CDR3 consists of 17 residues. Trimming pared 5 bases from V and 0 bases from J, leaving 16 bases between. Per the germline V gene, CDR1 is SGHVS and CDR2 is FNYEAQ. The CDR3, as DNA: TGTGCCAGCAGCCCGACCCCCTTGTTTGCAACTAATGAAAAACTGTTTTTT. Its protein is CASSPTPLFATNEKLFF.